The sequence of this TCR beta chain was determined in a study of T-cell reconstitution after alpha-beta-depleted transplantation in children. Only a few counts were recorded for this clonotype. Antigen specificity is unknown. CDR3 size: 15 residues. The germline CDR1 and CDR2 sequences are SGHDT and YYEEEE. Between the trimmed V and J ends, which lost 3 bases and 4 bases, there was a span of 15 bases. A TCRbeta library incorporating unique molecular identifiers was prepared. In TCRdb, the PCR reads were re-called with MiXCR into one record per CDR3 protein. This repertoire shows around 440,000 distinct CDR3 sequences, about 11% found once; its top ten account for about 2%. Findings and caveats of the study: Where some patients showed high TCRbeta diversity at day 60, it came from recipient T cells and thymic progenitors that had survived. Among T cells one year after transplant, newly produced cells accounted for most counts and diversity. About two months after transplant, alpha-beta T cells reportedly came from several hundred expanded graft clones.

The TCR was taken from a child aged 2-15 years with inherited bone marrow failure, due to receive a stem cell transplant. The chain couples TRBV5-6 to TRBJ2-3, with D perhaps matching TRBD1 (6 bases). The source was PBMCs, collected before TCRalphabeta/CD19-depleted stem cell transplant. The CDR3 sequence is CASSWSPGGADTQYF. The DNA for the CDR3 is TGTGCCAGCAGCTGGAGTCCTGGGGGCGCAGATACGCAGTATTTT. The full variable domain, completed using reference TRBV5-6 and TRBJ2-3, is DAGVTQSPTHLIKTRGQQVTLRCSPKSGHDTVSWYQQALGQGPQFIFQYYEEEERQRGNFPDRFSGHQFPNYSSELNVNALLLGDSALYLCASSWSPGGADTQYFGPGTRLTVL.